The 31 T cell receptor beta chains below all came from one sample that was sequenced in a study of T cell responses to AZD1222 COVID-19 vaccine. Here immunoSEQ multiplex PCR was the method, and the copy in TCRdb shows in-frame clones only, minus some. The table records about 92,000 clones, approximately 90% of them present only once. The material sequenced was peripheral blood, taken on day 0 of AZD1222 vaccination. The receptors stem from an adult in good health.

This sequence joins TRBV28 and TRBJ1-5; no reliable D call. Per the germline V gene, CDR1 is MDHEN and CDR2 is SYDVKM. This CDR3 region has 12 residues. V was pared by 5 bases and J by 5 bases, with 7 bases between. CDR3 residues: CASSNRDQPQHF. As DNA, the CDR3 is TGTGCCAGCAGTAACCGGGATCAGCCCCAGCATTTT. The full variable domain, its missing parts supplied by reference TRBV28 and TRBJ1-5, is DVKVTQSSRYLVKRTGEKVFLECVQDMDHENMFWYRQDPGLGLRLIYFSYDVKMKEKGDIPEGYSVSREKKERFSLILESASTNQTSMYLCASSNRDQPQHFGDGTRLSIL.

The chain couples TRBV11-2 to TRBJ2-7; 11 bases align to TRBD1. CDR3 length: 15 residues. CDR1 and CDR2 (germline): SGHAT, FQNNGV. The trim removed 1 base at V and 3 bases at J, leaving 2 bases unmatched. This CDR3 is CASSLGDRGFYEQYF. CDR3 coding DNA: TGTGCCAGCAGCTTAGGGGACAGGGGGTTCTACGAGCAGTACTTC.

In this sample, this clone turned up once. The V call is TRBV29-1, the J call TRBJ1-1; D might be TRBD1 (6 bases). This CDR3 spans 14 amino acids. V shed 7 bases and J shed 5 bases, with 20 bases lying between them. Germline V gives CDR1 SQVTM, CDR2 ANQGSEA. CDR3 amino acids: CSAAQQGIGTEAFF. The CDR3 DNA is TGCAGCGCCGCACAACAGGGTATAGGGACTGAAGCTTTCTTT.

CDR3 sequence (DNA): TGTGCCAGCAGCATAGAAGACAGGGTTCAGCCCCAGCATTTT. Its translation: CASSIEDRVQPQHF. V gene TRBV21-1 combines with J gene TRBJ1-5; the table gives TRBD1 as D, unverified against the DNA. TRBV21-1 is shown as a pseudogene. The CDR3 has 14 amino acids.

This clone has just one count. V is TRBV28 and J is TRBJ1-3; 9 nucleotides align to TRBD1. The CDR3 totals 16 residues. J gave up 0 bases and V 5 bases, and 5 bases lay outside the gene matches. CDR1 and CDR2 (germline): MDHEN, SYDVKM. CDR3 protein: CASSPGQGVSGNTIYF. CDR3 DNA: TGTGCCAGCAGTCCGGGACAGGGTGTCTCTGGAAACACCATATATTTT. The full variable domain, its missing parts supplied by reference TRBV28 and TRBJ1-3, is DVKVTQSSRYLVKRTGEKVFLECVQDMDHENMFWYRQDPGLGLRLIYFSYDVKMKEKGDIPEGYSVSREKKERFSLILESASTNQTSMYLCASSPGQGVSGNTIYFGEGSWLTVV.

The CDR3 reads CASSRAREPQEPQHF. The CDR3, as DNA: TGTGCCAGCAGTAGAGCTAGAGAGCCCCAAGAGCCCCAGCATTTT. The gene calls are TRBV6-6 and TRBJ1-5, with no clear D. CDR3 length equals 15 residues. Germline lookup yields CDR1 MNHNY and CDR2 SVGAGI (reference sequence). The germline V and J ends were trimmed by 5 bases and 8 bases, with 19 bases remaining between them.

The gene calls are TRBV15 and TRBJ2-3, with D perhaps TRBD2 (6 bases). The CDR3 sequence is 16 residues long. The ends were cut back, 3 bases at V and 2 bases at J, with 15 bases in the middle. The germline V gene has CDR1 LNHNV and CDR2 YYDKDF (reference sequence). The CDR3 DNA reads TGTGCCACCAGCAGGGCGAGCGGAGGGATCACAGATACGCAGTATTTT. This sequence encodes CATSRASGGITDTQYF.

This rearrangement joins TRBV7-3 to TRBJ1-1; maybe TRBD1 (6 bases). The CDR3 length is 13 residues. The ends were cut back, 4 bases at V and 5 bases at J, with 11 bases in the middle. Germline V gives CDR1 SGHTA, CDR2 FQGTGA. Here the CDR3 reads CASSSQQGTEAFF. The CDR3 nucleotides read TGTGCCAGCAGCTCTCAACAGGGAACTGAAGCTTTCTTT.

The V call is TRBV18, the J call TRBJ1-1; D is uncertain. Trimming took off 3 bases at V and 3 bases at J, with 14 bases between the two ends. Per germline, CDR1 KGHSH and CDR2 LQKENI. The CDR3 runs 15 residues. The CDR3 DNA is TGTGCCAGCTCACCCAGGTCCCGCGGGCACACTGAAGCTTTCTTT. Translating it yields CASSPRSRGHTEAFF.

This chain uses TRBV2 with TRBJ2-5; D ambiguous. Trimming pared 1 base from V and 2 bases from J, leaving 5 bases between. CDR3 size: 13 residues. Germline lookup yields CDR1 SNHLY and CDR2 FYNNEI. The CDR3 is CASSEGSQETQYF. CDR3 DNA: TGTGCCAGCAGTGAAGGCTCACAAGAGACCCAGTACTTC. The full variable domain, rest sourced from reference TRBV2 and TRBJ2-5, is EPEVTQTPSHQVTQMGQEVILRCVPISNHLYFYWYRQILGQKVEFLVSFYNNEISEKSEIFDDQFSVERPDGSNFTLKIRSTKLEDSAMYFCASSEGSQETQYFGPGTRLLVL.

The rearrangement joins TRBV4-1 to TRBJ2-5; D gene ambiguous. Looked up from germline, CDR1 is MGHRA and CDR2 is YSYEKL. The V and J ends lost 2 bases and 4 bases respectively, with 8 bases between them. The CDR3 runs 13 residues. CDR3 protein: CASSQQPRETQYF. In DNA form, the CDR3 reads TGCGCCAGCAGCCAACAGCCGAGAGAGACCCAGTACTTC.

CDR3 sequence (DNA): TGTGCCAGCAGTTTCGCCTTGGCGGCTTCATCCTACGAGCAGTACTTC. Its protein product is CASSFALAASSYEQYF. The chain uses TRBV28 and TRBJ2-7; D not resolved. Germline assignment: CDR1 MDHEN and CDR2 SYDVKM. The V and J ends lost 3 bases and 1 base respectively, with 16 bases between them. The CDR3 consists of 16 residues.

In its sample, this clone was seen once. The V call is TRBV29-1, the J call TRBJ1-1; 8 bases line up with TRBD1. The CDR3 is 11 amino acids. Germline values: CDR1 SQVTM, CDR2 ANQGSEA. Trimming took 4 bases from V and 6 from J; bases not matched to a gene: 1. CDR3 coding DNA: TGCAGCGTTGGGACAGGGTCTGAAGCTTTCTTT. Translated: CSVGTGSEAFF.

V is TRBV7-2 and J is TRBJ2-2, with D uncertain. The CDR3 loop spans 15 amino acids. The germline V gene has CDR1 SGHTA and CDR2 FQGNSA. V dropped 7 bases and J dropped 5 bases, with 17 bases sitting between them. In DNA form, the CDR3 reads TGTGCCAGCACTCTGAATCGCCTGTTGACCGGGGAGCTGTTTTTT. This gives the protein CASTLNRLLTGELFF.

The chain has TRBV6-2 or TRBV6-3 and TRBJ2-7, with D possibly being TRBD1 (5 bases). The germline V and J ends were trimmed by 0 bases and 2 bases, with 14 bases remaining between them. Germline V gene lookup returns CDR1 MNHEY and CDR2 SVGEGT. This CDR3 is 16 amino acids long. CDR3 residues: CASSYSGQGNPYEQYF. The CDR3 DNA reads as TGTGCCAGCAGTTACTCCGGGCAGGGAAATCCCTACGAGCAGTACTTC.

A word on this clone: Other DNA sequences in the same sample also yield this CDR3. V usage is TRBV11-2 and J usage is TRBJ1-5; D not certain. Germline V gives CDR1 SGHAT, CDR2 FQNNGV. Trimming pared 0 bases from V and 0 bases from J, leaving 12 bases between. This CDR3 spans 17 amino acids. The CDR3 region is CASSLDPAEYSNQPQHF. The DNA of the CDR3 is TGTGCCAGCAGCTTAGATCCGGCTGAATATAGCAATCAGCCCCAGCATTTT.

The rearrangement uses TRBV29-1 and TRBJ2-5; D not certain. CDR1 and CDR2 (germline): SQVTM, ANQGSEA. The CDR3 contains 13 residues. The V and J ends lost 5 bases and 5 bases respectively, with 15 bases between them. CDR3 DNA: TGCAGCGTTTCCCCCAGTGTGACGGAGACCCAGTACTTC. Its translation is CSVSPSVTETQYF.

V usage is TRBV15 and J usage is TRBJ2-1; the match to TRBD2 covers 8 bases. The germline V gene has CDR1 LNHNV and CDR2 YYDKDF (reference sequence). This CDR3 has 17 residues. The trim removed 1 base at V and 6 bases at J, leaving 11 bases unmatched. CDR3 DNA sequence: TGTGCCACCAGCAGAGCGAGGGCCGGGACTAGGGTCAATGAGCAGTTCTTC. Residues: CATSRARAGTRVNEQFF.

The chain recombines TRBV3-1 (or the pseudogene TRBV3-2) with TRBJ2-1, with a tentative D call TRBD2 (6 bases). Germline CDR1 is LGHDT and CDR2 is YNNKEL (reference sequence). Trimming took off 4 bases at V and 4 bases at J, with 17 bases between the two ends. This CDR3 is 16 amino acids long. The CDR3 region is CASSPLGGTGYNEQFF. The CDR3 nucleotides are TGTGCCAGCAGCCCCCTGGGCGGGACCGGATACAATGAGCAGTTCTTC.

The CDR3 protein is CASSQGQGSWADTQYF. For the CDR3, the DNA is TGTGCCAGCAGCCAAGGACAGGGTTCATGGGCGGATACGCAGTATTTT. V is TRBV14 and J is TRBJ2-3; TRBD1 aligns across 7 bases. V shed 1 base and J 6 bases; nucleotides not matched to a gene: 10. Per germline, CDR1 SGHDN and CDR2 FVKESK. CDR3 length equals 16 residues.

The chain employs TRBV6-5 and TRBJ1-2; weak D call: TRBD1 (6 bases). CDR3 size: 14 residues. Between the trimmed V and J ends, which lost 2 bases and 7 bases, there was a span of 14 bases. Germline loops: CDR1 MNHEY, CDR2 SVGAGI. The CDR3 region is CASSYAPGQSGYTF. The CDR3 coding sequence is TGTGCCAGCAGTTACGCACCTGGACAGTCTGGCTACACCTTC.

This sequence joins TRBV3-1 (or the pseudogene TRBV3-2) and TRBJ1-5, with 9 bases fitting TRBD1. Germline CDR1 and CDR2: LGHDT and YNNKEL (reference sequence). The V gene end was trimmed by 2 bases and the J gene end by 4 bases; junction bases not matched to a gene: 3. This CDR3 spans 15 amino acids. CDR3 DNA sequence: TGTGCCAGCAGCCAACGTGACAGGGGGAATCAGCCCCAGCATTTT. Translating it yields CASSQRDRGNQPQHF.

V is TRBV5-1 and J is TRBJ2-7; tentatively, D is TRBD1 (5 bases). Trimming shortened V by 0 bases and J by 5 bases, and 6 bases separated the two germline ends. CDR1 and CDR2 (germline): SGHRS, YFSETQ. The CDR3 loop spans 12 amino acids. CDR3 protein: CASSLEGDEQYF. For the CDR3, the DNA is TGCGCCAGCAGCTTGGAAGGGGACGAGCAGTACTTC.

This sequence joins TRBV6-5 and TRBJ1-1; D unresolved. Trimming left V 2 bases short and J 4 bases short, with 8 bases between. This CDR3 comprises 13 residues. Germline values: CDR1 MNHEY, CDR2 SVGAGI. The chain's CDR3 is CASSYERRTEAFF. The CDR3 DNA reads TGTGCCAGCAGTTACGAAAGACGCACTGAAGCTTTCTTT.

This clone was seen once. The chain is built from TRBV20-1 and TRBJ2-1, with TRBD2 matching 12 bases. The V gene end was trimmed by 6 bases and the J gene end by 5 bases; junction bases not matched to a gene: 8. Germline V CDR1 and CDR2: DFQATT, SNEGSKA (reference sequence). The length of the CDR3 is 15 residues. CDR3 bases: TGCAGTGCGAGTTCTAGCGGGAGGGCGAACAATGAGCAGTTCTTC. Translating it yields CSASSSGRANNEQFF.

CDR3 amino acids: CASSYTATGGETQYF. Written as DNA, the CDR3 is TGTGCCAGCAGTTACACGGCCACTGGAGGAGAGACCCAGTACTTC. V and J are TRBV6-5 and TRBJ2-5, with D possibly matching TRBD2 (5 bases). The CDR3 has 15 residues. CDR1 is MNHEY, CDR2 SVGAGI, per germline. V lost 2 bases, J lost 4 bases, and 14 bases lay in between.

V gene TRBV9 combines with J gene TRBJ2-3; D is uncertain. V lost 0 bases and J lost 4, with 9 bases in between. The CDR3 has 14 amino acids. Germline loops: CDR1 SGDLS, CDR2 YYNGEE. CDR3 nucleotide sequence: TGTGCCAGCAGCGTAGATGTGGGGTCAGATACGCAGTATTTT. Translation gives CASSVDVGSDTQYF.

The chain uses TRBV5-1 and TRBJ2-7; a weak D match, TRBD1 (6 bases). The CDR3 is made up of 13 amino acids. Germline V gene data show CDR1 as SGHRS and CDR2 as YFSETQ. Trimming left V 1 base short and J 2 bases short, with 7 bases between. Here the CDR3 reads CASSLRTAYEQYF. As DNA, the CDR3 is TGCGCCAGCAGCTTGCGGACAGCCTACGAGCAGTACTTC.

The rearrangement links TRBV12-3 or TRBV12-4 to TRBJ1-5; weak D call: TRBD1 (6 bases). Trimming stripped 6 bases from V and 6 bases from J, with 12 bases between. This CDR3 is built from 13 residues. The CDR3 DNA reads TGTGCCAGCAGCTGGGACAAAATTCAGCCCCAGCATTTT. Translating gives CASSWDKIQPQHF.

The chain is built from TRBV19 and TRBJ1-1; tentatively, D is TRBD1 (5 bases). The V and J ends lost 5 bases and 9 bases respectively, with 13 bases between them. This CDR3 comprises 12 residues. Germline V gene sequence: CDR1 LNHDA, CDR2 SQIVND (reference sequence). CDR3 sequence reads: CASSFQNRKAFF. The CDR3 nucleotides read TGTGCCAGTAGTTTCCAAAACAGGAAAGCTTTCTTT.

The V call is TRBV3-1 (or the pseudogene TRBV3-2), the J call TRBJ1-6; D may be TRBD1 (6 bases). From germline, CDR1 is LGHDT and CDR2 YNNKEL (reference sequence). Trimming stripped 5 bases from V and 13 bases from J, with 12 bases between. This CDR3 spans 12 amino acids. CDR3: CASSWGGKPLHF. DNA for the CDR3: TGTGCCAGCAGCTGGGGGGGCAAGCCCCTCCACTTT.